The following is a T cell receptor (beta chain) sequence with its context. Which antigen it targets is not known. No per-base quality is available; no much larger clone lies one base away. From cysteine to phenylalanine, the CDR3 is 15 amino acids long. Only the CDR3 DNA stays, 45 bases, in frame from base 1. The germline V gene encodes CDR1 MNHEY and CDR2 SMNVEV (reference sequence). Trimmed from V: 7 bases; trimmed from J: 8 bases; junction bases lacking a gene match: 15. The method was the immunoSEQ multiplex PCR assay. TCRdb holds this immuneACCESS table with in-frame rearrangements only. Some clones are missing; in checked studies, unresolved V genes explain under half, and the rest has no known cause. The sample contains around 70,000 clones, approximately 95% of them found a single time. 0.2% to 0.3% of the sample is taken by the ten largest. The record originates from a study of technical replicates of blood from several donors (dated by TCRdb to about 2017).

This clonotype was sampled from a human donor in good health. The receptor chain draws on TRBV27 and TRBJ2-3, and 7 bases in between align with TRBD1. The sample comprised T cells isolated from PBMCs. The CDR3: CASTLDRNLRSTQYF. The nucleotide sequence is TGTGCCAGCACTCTGGACAGGAACTTAAGGTCTACGCAGTATTTT.